This note documents a single T cell receptor beta chain sequence. The target antigen is unknown. Vbeta (60) and Jbeta (13) primers were used in the PCR. Measured with immunoSEQ multiplex PCR; TCRdb has only the in-frame clones, and not every one. Found here are 100,000 to 150,000 clones, around 84% of them singletons; the top ten hold under 3%. These data belong to a study of cytomegalovirus exposure and HLA in healthy donors. Looking at the study overall: Some 180 million T cells yielded 100 million or so unique TCR beta sequences in earlier analysis.

V dropped 6 bases and J dropped 6 bases, with 11 bases sitting between them. Germline CDR1 reads MNHEY; CDR2 reads SVGAGI. The CDR3 sequence is 12 residues long. Study results and caveats: An analysis that came later showed most CMV-associated TCR beta chains appearing HLA-restricted. From TCR beta sequences, most subjects' HLA-A and HLA-B alleles were reportedly predicted accurately. The authors listed over 150 TCR beta chains as cytomegalovirus-associated.

What was sequenced was PBMCs. The sequence came from a woman aged 18 to 35 in good health and CMV-seropositive. The chain combines TRBV6-5 with TRBJ2-5, with D possibly TRBD2 on 6 matching bases. The CDR3 here is CASREGQKTQYF. The CDR3 DNA follows: TGTGCCAGCAGGGAGGGGCAAAAGACCCAGTACTTC.